The entry below gives a single T cell receptor beta chain sequence along with its context. Criteria for exclusion of patients were uncontrolled infection, other autoimmune disease, pregnancy or lactation. Together with thyroid ultrasound, orbital computed tomography, serum thyroxine and TRAb, clinical symptoms were used for diagnoses. Amplified regions were TCR beta CDR3 sequences from RNA transcripts. HTBI primers were employed in a first-round RT-PCR of the TCR CDR3. TCRdb re-analysed the multiplex PCR reads in MiXCR, keeping a single row per CDR3 protein. Of about 26,000 distinct CDR3 sequences detected, 40% to 55% appear once; the ten largest clones hold about 9.3%. The sample comes from a study of T cells in Graves' hyperthyroidism and ophthalmopathy. Per the germline V gene, CDR1 is LNHNV and CDR2 is YYDKDF (reference sequence). The CDR3 loop spans 16 amino acids. Trimming removed 0 bases at V and 4 bases at J, with 12 bases between.

The chain uses TRBV15 and TRBJ1-4; maybe TRBD1 (5 bases). The origin of this receptor is a woman between 25 and 40 years old with Graves' hyperthyroidism. Source material: blood. CDR3 DNA: TGTGCCACCAGCAGAGATGGGGGTAGGGGTAATGAAAAACTGTTTTTT. Amino acids: CATSRDGGRGNEKLFF. The full variable domain, its missing parts supplied by reference TRBV15 and TRBJ1-4, is DAMVIQNPRYQVTQFGKPVTLSCSQTLNHNVMYWYQQKSSQAPKLLFHYYDKDFNNEADTPDNFQSRRPNTSFCFLDIRSPGLGDTAMYLCATSRDGGRGNEKLFFGSGTQLSVL.